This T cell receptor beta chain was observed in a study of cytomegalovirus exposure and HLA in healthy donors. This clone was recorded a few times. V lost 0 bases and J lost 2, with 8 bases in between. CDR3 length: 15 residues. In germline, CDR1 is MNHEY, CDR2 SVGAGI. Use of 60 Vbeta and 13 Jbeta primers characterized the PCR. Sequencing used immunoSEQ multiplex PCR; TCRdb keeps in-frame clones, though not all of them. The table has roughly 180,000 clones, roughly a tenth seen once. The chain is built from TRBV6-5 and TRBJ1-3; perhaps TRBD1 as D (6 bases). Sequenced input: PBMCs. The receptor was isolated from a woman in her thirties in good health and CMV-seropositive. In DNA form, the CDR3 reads TGTGCCAGCAGTTACTCGAACAGGGCTGGAAACACCATATATTTT. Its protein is CASSYSNRAGNTIYF.